The 12 T cell receptor beta chains presented below share a single source sample, sequenced in a study of CD8 T cells in Susac syndrome. Random hexamers were used to reverse transcribe the RNA input (about 0.5 to 1 ug). TCRdb used MiXCR to reprocess the immunoSEQ multiplex PCR reads, holding one entry per CDR3 protein. The data show 65,000 to 90,000 distinct CDR3 sequences, roughly 95% seen once. Material for sequencing was CD8+ T cells from PBMCs. The source of these receptors is a human donor with multiple sclerosis.

The chain uses TRBV29-1 and TRBJ1-1; TRBD1 matches 8 bases. Trimming at V came to 5 bases and at J to 6 bases, leaving 2 bases not matched to a gene. The germline V gene has CDR1 SQVTM and CDR2 ANQGSEA. The CDR3 totals 11 residues. DNA for the CDR3: TGCAGCGTTCTACAGGGGGCTGAAGCTTTCTTT. Its translation: CSVLQGAEAFF.

The chain joins TRBV4-1 to TRBJ2-7; no clear D. Germline CDR1 reads MGHRA; CDR2 reads YSYEKL. V lost 2 bases and J lost 1, with 9 bases in between. The CDR3 is 14 amino acids. The CDR3 coding sequence is TGCGCCAGCAGCCAACGCGAAAATTCCTACGAGCAGTACTTC. Translating gives CASSQRENSYEQYF.

The CDR3 protein is CASSVTGNPYEQYF. The CDR3 coding sequence is TGCGCCAGCAGCGTGACAGGGAACCCCTACGAGCAGTACTTC. This chain links TRBV5-1 with TRBJ2-7, with 7 bases matching TRBD1. The V and J ends lost 4 bases and 2 bases, in that order; junction bases with no gene match: 6. Germline V gene sequence: CDR1 SGHRS, CDR2 YFSETQ. This CDR3 region has 14 residues.

The DNA for the CDR3 is TGTGCCAGTCGACCTTCAGGGAATAGCAATCAGCCCCAGCATTTT. The encoded protein is CASRPSGNSNQPQHF. This chain links TRBV19 with TRBJ1-5; D is perhaps TRBD1 (5 bases). Trimming pared 8 bases from V and 0 bases from J, leaving 14 bases between. The CDR3 consists of 15 residues. The germline gives CDR1 LNHDA, CDR2 SQIVND (reference sequence).

This chain connects TRBV2 to TRBJ2-1, with D possibly matching TRBD2 (5 bases). Germline lookup yields CDR1 SNHLY and CDR2 FYNNEI. The V end lost 6 bases, the J end lost 7 bases, and 10 bases lay between the germline ends. The length of the CDR3 is 12 residues. The CDR3: CASRDSRNEQFF. The DNA for the CDR3 is TGTGCCAGCAGGGACTCTAGGAATGAGCAGTTCTTC.

V is TRBV7-9 and J is TRBJ2-7; no clear D. Per germline, CDR1 SEHNR and CDR2 FQNEAQ (reference sequence). The CDR3 contains 17 residues. Trimming cost V 4 bases and J 1 base, with 20 bases left between them. The CDR3 region is CASSSPGRGFRSYEQYF. The CDR3 nucleotides read TGTGCCAGCAGCTCTCCGGGCCGAGGATTTCGGTCCTACGAGCAGTACTTC.

The gene calls are TRBV29-1 and TRBJ1-1; D gene unclear. The CDR3 consists of 11 residues. Germline lookup yields CDR1 SQVTM and CDR2 ANQGSEA. Deletions cut 0 bases from V and 6 bases from J, with 5 bases between. This CDR3 reads CSVEEGAEAFF. CDR3 bases: TGCAGCGTTGAAGAGGGTGCTGAAGCTTTCTTT. Together with reference TRBV29-1 and TRBJ1-1, the CDR3 gives the full variable domain: SAVISQKPSRDICQRGTSLTIQCQVDSQVTMMFWYRQQPGQSLTLIATANQGSEATYESGFVIDKFPISRPNLTFSTLTVSNMSPEDSSIYLCSVEEGAEAFFGQGTRLTVV.

The chain uses TRBV11-2 and TRBJ2-1; TRBD2 aligns across 9 bases. After removal of 2 bases from V and 3 bases from J, the junction contained 2 bases not matched to a gene. CDR1 is SGHAT and CDR2 is FQNNGV in the germline V gene. This CDR3 is built from 15 residues. The CDR3: CASSLSGRIYNEQFF. The CDR3 DNA follows: TGTGCCAGCAGCTTAAGCGGGAGGATCTACAATGAGCAGTTCTTC.

The chain couples TRBV23-1 to TRBJ2-7, with 7 bases aligning to TRBD1. Being an ORF, TRBV23-1 has a function that is uncertain. The CDR3 covers 15 residues. The V gene end was trimmed by 7 bases and the J gene end by 4 bases; junction bases not matched to a gene: 13. The CDR3 region is CASTRTDRSYYEQYF. The CDR3 DNA is TGCGCCAGCACCCGAACGGACAGGAGCTATTACGAGCAGTACTTC.

The chain is built from TRBV27 and TRBJ2-3, with 7 bases matching TRBD2. In germline, CDR1 is MNHEY, CDR2 SMNVEV (reference sequence). The CDR3 totals 16 residues. The V segment lost 3 bases and the J segment 2 bases; nucleotides outside the gene matches: 8. This chain's CDR3 is CASSFSGGIYTDTQYF. The CDR3 DNA is TGTGCCAGCAGTTTCTCCGGGGGGATCTACACAGATACGCAGTATTTT.

This chain connects TRBV2 to TRBJ2-3; D may be TRBD1 (6 bases). V was shortened by 2 bases and J by 2 bases, with 11 bases between the two germline ends. The CDR3 covers 15 residues. Germline V gene sequence: CDR1 SNHLY, CDR2 FYNNEI. The CDR3 sequence is CASSEPDRHTDTQYF. The CDR3 DNA reads as TGTGCCAGCAGTGAACCGGACAGACACACAGATACGCAGTATTTT.

CDR3 sequence reads: CASSLGGSNTEAFF. Here the CDR3 DNA reads TGTGCCAGCAGCTTGGGGGGATCGAACACTGAAGCTTTCTTT. The chain carries TRBV5-4 and TRBJ1-1; D uncertain. Between the trimmed V and J ends, which lost 0 bases and 1 base, there was a span of 7 bases. Looked up from germline, CDR1 is SGHNT and CDR2 is YYREEE (reference sequence). This CDR3 comprises 14 residues.